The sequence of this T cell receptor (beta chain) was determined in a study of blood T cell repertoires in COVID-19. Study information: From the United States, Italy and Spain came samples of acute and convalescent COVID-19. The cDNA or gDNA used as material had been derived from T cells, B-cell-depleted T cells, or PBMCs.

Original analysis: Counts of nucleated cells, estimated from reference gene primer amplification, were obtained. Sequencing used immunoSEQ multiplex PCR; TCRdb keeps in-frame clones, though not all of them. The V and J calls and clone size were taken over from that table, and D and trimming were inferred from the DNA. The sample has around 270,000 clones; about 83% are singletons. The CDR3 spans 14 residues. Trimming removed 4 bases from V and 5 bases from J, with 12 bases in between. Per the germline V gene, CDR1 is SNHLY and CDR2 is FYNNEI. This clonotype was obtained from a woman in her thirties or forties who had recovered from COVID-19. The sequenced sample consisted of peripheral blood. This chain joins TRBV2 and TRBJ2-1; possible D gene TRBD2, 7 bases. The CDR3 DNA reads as TGTGCCAGCAGTGCGCCGGGGGGCCACAATGAGCAGTTCTTC. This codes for CASSAPGGHNEQFF. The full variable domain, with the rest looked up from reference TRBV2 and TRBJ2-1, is EPEVTQTPSHQVTQMGQEVILRCVPISNHLYFYWYRQILGQKVEFLVSFYNNEISEKSEIFDDQFSVERPDGSNFTLKIRSTKLEDSAMYFCASSAPGGHNEQFFGPGTRLTVL.